These T cell receptor beta chains were read from a single sample in a study of cytomegalovirus exposure and HLA in healthy donors. Using immunoSEQ multiplex PCR, the repertoire was profiled, and TCRdb retains in-frame clones only, with some absent. The sample lists under 200,000 clones, around 65% occurring once. Sequences were obtained from PBMCs. The receptors derive from a middle-aged woman in good health and CMV-seropositive. Both conserved end residues are part of each CDR3. Each record gives: clone size, V gene, J gene, D gene, CDR3 DNA, CDR3 protein. The D gene is left open where the match is weak. Some rows have no size entry. The others give once, few or many, or a class for an expanded clone.

.	TRBV7-2	TRBJ2-2	.	TGTGCCGTAAGACGCGGCGCCGGGGAGCTGTTTTTT	CAVRRGAGELFF
.	TRBV2	TRBJ1-6	.	TGTGCCAGCTTGAGCGGCAGTTCGACCAATTCACCCCTCCACTTT	CASLSGSSTNSPLHF
.	TRBV9	TRBJ1-2	.	TGTGCAGGAGGGCTTCCTAACTATGGCTACACCTTC	CAGGLPNYGYTF
.	TRBV28	TRBJ2-2	.	TGTGCCAGCAGTTTACTAGTAACGAACACCGGGGAGCTGTTTTTT	CASSLLVTNTGELFF
.	TRBV10-3	TRBJ2-7	.	TGTGCCATCAGTCTAGGACATAGCTCCTACGAGCAGTACTTC	CAISLGHSSYEQYF
.	TRBV6-6	TRBJ2-7	TRBD1	TGTGCCAGCAGCCCGACAGGGACGTTCTACTCCTACGAGCAGTACTTC	CASSPTGTFYSYEQYF
few	TRBV29-1	TRBJ2-5	.	TGCAGCGTTTACCCCGGGACTGAGCAAGAGACCCAGTACTTC	CSVYPGTEQETQYF
once	TRBV28	TRBJ2-1	.	TGTGCCAGCAGTGGCCAGGGACTCGGCCGGCAGTTCTTC	CASSGQGLGRQFF
.	TRBV10-2	TRBJ1-6	TRBD1	TGCGCCAGCAGCCGGGACAGCTATAATTCACCCCTCCACTTT	CASSRDSYNSPLHF
.	TRBV7-3	TRBJ2-5	.	TGTGCCAGCAGCTTAAATAGCGGCATGCAAGAGACCCAGTACTTC	CASSLNSGMQETQYF
.	TRBV5-1	TRBJ2-3	TRBD2	TGCGCCAGCCGTGCTTTATCTAGCGGCCGAGCTACGCAGTATTTT	CASRALSSGRATQYF
.	TRBV6-5	TRBJ2-5	TRBD1	TGTGCCAGCAGTTACTCGGGCAGGGGGCAGGGAGAGACCCAGTACTTC	CASSYSGRGQGETQYF
.	TRBV27	TRBJ2-7	.	TGTGCCAGCAGTTTATCGGGGGGTTCAGGGTACGAGCAGTACTTC	CASSLSGGSGYEQYF
.	TRBV4-1	TRBJ2-5	.	TGCGCCAGCAGCCAAGTCCCACGGACCAAGGGGGAGACCCAGTACTTC	CASSQVPRTKGETQYF
.	TRBV4-3	TRBJ1-3	.	TGCGCCAGCAGCCATTTCAGGGGTTCTGGAAACACCATATATTTT	CASSHFRGSGNTIYF
once	TRBV4-3	TRBJ2-4	TRBD1	TGCGCCAGCAGCCAAACAGGGGGAGGATACATTCAGTACTTC	CASSQTGGGYIQYF
.	TRBV4-3	TRBJ2-6	.	TGCGCCAGCAGCCTCCTAGGGGCCAACGTCCTGACTTTC	CASSLLGANVLTF
.	TRBV7-2	TRBJ1-1	.	TGTGCCAGCAGCCCTAGTCGGGAGAACACTGAAGCTTTCTTT	CASSPSRENTEAFF
.	TRBV5-1	TRBJ2-2	.	TGCGCCAGCAGCCTTAGTTTGGAGGGAACCGGGGAGCTGTTTTTT	CASSLSLEGTGELFF
.	TRBV7-9	TRBJ1-2	.	TGTGCCAGCAGCTTCGTAACAGGGAAAAACTATGGCTACACCTTC	CASSFVTGKNYGYTF
.	TRBV6-1	TRBJ1-1	.	TGTGCCAGCAGATACATCCCCGATGGCACTGAAGCTTTCTTT	CASRYIPDGTEAFF
.	TRBV6-1	TRBJ2-3	TRBD2	TGTGCCAGCAGTGAAGTTGGCGGGGGAATCACAGATACGCAGTATTTT	CASSEVGGGITDTQYF
.	TRBV7-2	TRBJ1-2	TRBD1	TGTGCCAGCAGCTTAGGGGGACAGGGACGAGGAAGTGGCTACACCTTC	CASSLGGQGRGSGYTF
.	TRBV4-3	TRBJ1-2	.	TGCGCCAGCAGCCAGTCCCGGGACACGTCCTATGGCTACACCTTC	CASSQSRDTSYGYTF
.	TRBV20-1	TRBJ2-7	.	TGCAGTGCTACAGGGGTAGCCGAGCAGTACTTC	CSATGVAEQYF
.	TRBV19	TRBJ2-5	TRBD2	TGTGCCAGTAGTATGGGGCGGGGGGGCGAGGAGACCCAGTACTTC	CASSMGRGGEETQYF
.	TRBV4-2	TRBJ2-5	TRBD2	TGTGCCAGCAGCCAAATTTCCGGGACTAGCGGGGGGACTCAAGAGACCCAGTACTTC	CASSQISGTSGGTQETQYF
.	TRBV27	TRBJ2-5	TRBD2	TGTGCCAGCAGTTTATGGCTAGCGGGCCAAGAGACCCAGTACTTC	CASSLWLAGQETQYF
.	TRBV7-2	TRBJ2-3	TRBD2	TGTGCCAGCAGCTTCCCGGTGGGGACTAGCGGGAGGGATACGCAGTATTTT	CASSFPVGTSGRDTQYF
few	TRBV10-3	TRBJ1-3	.	TGTGCCATCAGACAGCCTTCTGGAAACACCATATATTTT	CAIRQPSGNTIYF
few	TRBV7-9	TRBJ1-4	TRBD1	TGTGCCAGCACCTTAGGGCAGGGGGCATCTAATGAAAAACTGTTTTTT	CASTLGQGASNEKLFF
few	TRBV27	TRBJ1-1	.	TGTGCCACCACCTCTACCGGGATGAACACTGAAGCTTTCTTT	CATTSTGMNTEAFF
.	TRBV2	TRBJ1-4	TRBD1	TGTGCCAGCAGCCTCGTTGGACAGGGTGGTGAAAAACTGTTTTTT	CASSLVGQGGEKLFF
.	TRBV9	TRBJ2-5	TRBD2	TGTGCCAGCAGCGTAGGTAGCGGGAGCTATGAGTGGGAGACCCAGTACTTC	CASSVGSGSYEWETQYF
once	TRBV6-1	TRBJ2-7	TRBD1	TGTGCCAGCAGAGTTGGGACAGACCCCTACGAGCAGTACTTC	CASRVGTDPYEQYF
.	TRBV5-5	TRBJ1-1	.	TGTGCCAGCAGCATCGACCCCGCGGACACTGAAGCTTTCTTT	CASSIDPADTEAFF
.	TRBV4-3	TRBJ2-3	.	TGCGCCAGCAGCCAGGTGGCGGGGGCCCCCACAGATACGCAGTATTTT	CASSQVAGAPTDTQYF
.	TRBV4-3	TRBJ2-2	TRBD1	TGCGCCAGCAGCCAAGATGTTGACAGGGGGATAAGGACCGGGGAGCTGTTTTTT	CASSQDVDRGIRTGELFF
.	TRBV28	TRBJ1-3	TRBD1	TGTGCCAGCGGACTTACTGGACAGGTCTCTGGAAACACCATATATTTT	CASGLTGQVSGNTIYF
.	TRBV7-8	TRBJ2-3	TRBD2	TGTGCCAGCACCATAGCGACTAGCGTCGATACGCAGTATTTT	CASTIATSVDTQYF
.	TRBV28	TRBJ2-7	TRBD2	TGTGCCAGCGTCGGGACTAGCGGAAGCTACGAGCAGTACTTC	CASVGTSGSYEQYF